Listed below are T cell receptor beta chains from one sample, sequenced in a study of blood T cell repertoires in COVID-19. Method: immunoSEQ multiplex PCR; TCRdb's copy keeps in-frame clones and lacks some. The sample shows about 240,000 clones, about 70% of them seen only once. The sample taken for sequencing was peripheral blood. These receptors all stem from a woman of 80 years or more with acute or convalescent COVID-19. Both conserved end residues are part of each CDR3. The D gene is left open where the match is weak. Where a row states a size, it is once, few, many or the class of an expanded clone; other rows omit it.

J	D	V	size	CDR3	DNA
TRBJ2-1	-	TRBV4-3	-	CASSQGQNEQFF	TGCGCCAGCAGCCAAGGGCAAAATGAGCAGTTCTTC
TRBJ2-3	TRBD2	TRBV5-4	-	CASSFSGSGTDTQYF	TGTGCCAGCAGCTTTAGCGGGAGCGGCACAGATACGCAGTATTTT
TRBJ1-2	TRBD1	TRBV3-1/TRBV3-2	few	CASSQGTGLGYTF	TGTGCCAGCAGCCAGGGGACAGGGCTTGGCTACACCTTC
TRBJ2-7	-	TRBV21-1	many	CASSSGAGGKYEQYF	TGTGCCAGCAGCTCAGGCGCAGGGGGCAAGTACGAGCAGTACTTC
TRBJ2-7	TRBD2	TRBV25-1	once	CASSRSGGFGEQYF	TGTGCCAGCTCTCGTAGCGGGGGGTTTGGCGAGCAGTACTTC
TRBJ2-1	TRBD2	TRBV5-1	-	CASSFSGSSYNEQFF	TGCGCCAGCAGCTTTAGCGGGAGCTCCTACAATGAGCAGTTCTTC
TRBJ2-1	-	TRBV5-4	few	CASSLGSTYNEQFF	TGTGCCAGCAGCTTGGGGTCTACTTACAATGAGCAGTTCTTC
TRBJ2-3	TRBD2	TRBV7-2	few	CASSPQSTGGANTQYF	TGTGCCAGCAGCCCCCAAAGTACCGGGGGGGCAAATACGCAGTATTTT
TRBJ1-2	-	TRBV2	-	CASSPRGISYGYTF	TGTGCCAGCAGTCCGCGGGGGATCAGCTATGGCTACACCTTC
TRBJ1-2	TRBD1	TRBV18	-	CASSPALQGANYGYTF	TGTGCCAGCTCACCGGCTCTTCAGGGGGCGAACTATGGCTACACCTTC
TRBJ2-5	-	TRBV7-9	-	CASSRVLETQYF	TGTGCCAGCAGCCGGGTCTTGGAGACCCAGTACTTC
TRBJ2-7	TRBD1	TRBV6-5	many	CASRRTGSAYEQYF	TGTGCCAGCAGGAGGACAGGGTCGGCCTACGAGCAGTACTTC
TRBJ1-2	-	TRBV18	-	CASSPDRNYGYTF	TGTGCCAGCTCACCGGACAGAAACTATGGCTACACCTTC
TRBJ1-4	-	TRBV10-3	-	CATRSGEAGEKLFF	TGTGCCACCCGGAGTGGGGAAGCGGGTGAAAAACTGTTTTTT
TRBJ1-5	TRBD1	TRBV18	-	CASSPKSLSTGTIQPQHF	TGTGCCAGCTCACCGAAGTCCCTCTCGACAGGGACAATTCAGCCCCAGCATTTT
TRBJ2-7	-	TRBV19	few	CASSVTPGGFYEQYF	TGTGCCAGTAGTGTCACGCCGGGGGGCTTCTACGAGCAGTACTTC
TRBJ2-1	TRBD2	TRBV6-5	once	CASSRTSGGADEQFF	TGTGCCAGCAGCCGGACCAGCGGGGGGGCCGATGAGCAGTTCTTC
TRBJ1-5	TRBD1	TRBV6-5	once	CASSSQGVGPQHF	TGTGCCAGCAGTTCACAGGGGGTCGGGCCCCAGCATTTT
TRBJ1-1	TRBD1	TRBV10-3	-	CAISEARGQNTEAFF	TGTGCCATCAGTGAGGCCAGGGGGCAGAACACTGAAGCTTTCTTT
TRBJ2-5	TRBD2	TRBV5-4	-	CASSFRLAGGQETQYF	TGTGCCAGCAGCTTCCGACTAGCGGGGGGGCAGGAGACCCAGTACTTC
TRBJ2-5	-	TRBV6-5	-	CASTRGLEETQYF	TGTGCCAGCACCCGCGGCCTTGAGGAGACCCAGTACTTC
TRBJ1-6	-	TRBV15	few	CATSRDTGEPLHF	TGTGCCACCAGCAGAGATACGGGGGAACCCCTCCACTTT
TRBJ1-1	TRBD1	TRBV5-1	-	CASSKTGTGARTEAFF	TGCGCCAGCAGCAAGACCGGGACAGGGGCGCGCACTGAAGCTTTCTTT
TRBJ2-2	-	TRBV6-6	-	CASSLIPHGVLGTGELFF	TGTGCCAGCAGTCTTATCCCCCACGGGGTTTTGGGTACCGGGGAGCTGTTTTTT
TRBJ2-2	-	TRBV2	-	CASSFSGSFTGELFF	TGTGCCAGCAGCTTCTCCGGTTCGTTCACCGGGGAGCTGTTTTTT
TRBJ2-1	TRBD2	TRBV4-1	-	CASSQDRSGSRNEQFF	TGCGCCAGCAGCCAAGATCGGAGCGGGAGTCGGAATGAGCAGTTCTTC
TRBJ1-2	-	TRBV18	-	CASSEGSDYGYTF	TGTGCCAGCTCAGAGGGTTCGGACTATGGCTACACCTTC
TRBJ1-4	-	TRBV5-1	-	CASSLGSGDLGEKLFF	TGCGCCAGCAGCTTGGGGAGCGGGGATTTAGGAGAAAAACTGTTTTTT
TRBJ2-5	TRBD1	TRBV5-4	once	CASSPGQTQETQYF	TGTGCCAGCAGCCCGGGACAGACCCAAGAGACCCAGTACTTC
TRBJ2-5	TRBD1	TRBV15	-	CATSSTPGQGETQYF	TGTGCCACCAGCAGTACTCCGGGACAGGGAGAGACCCAGTACTTC
TRBJ1-1	-	TRBV6-1	-	CASSVNRASRNTEAFF	TGTGCCAGCAGTGTCAACAGGGCGTCTCGGAACACTGAAGCTTTCTTT
TRBJ1-5	-	TRBV6-1	-	CASSESQDQPQHF	TGTGCCAGCAGTGAGTCCCAGGATCAGCCCCAGCATTTT
TRBJ2-3	-	TRBV19	once	CASSIGSSGITDTQYF	TGTGCCAGTAGTATCGGCAGTTCGGGAATCACAGATACGCAGTATTTT
TRBJ1-1	-	TRBV2	-	CASNQERAEAFF	TGTGCCAGCAACCAGGAGAGGGCTGAAGCTTTCTTT
TRBJ1-2	-	TRBV7-2	-	CASSPDVRGFGGYTF	TGTGCCAGCAGCCCCGATGTACGGGGGTTTGGTGGCTACACCTTC
TRBJ1-1	-	TRBV5-1	-	CASSPRTANTEAFF	TGCGCCAGCTCTCCCCGGACAGCGAACACTGAAGCTTTCTTT
TRBJ2-3	-	TRBV19	-	CASSDSSTDTQYF	TGTGCCAGTAGCGACAGTAGCACAGATACGCAGTATTTT
TRBJ1-1	-	TRBV3-1/TRBV3-2	few	CASSQGGGTEAFF	TGTGCCAGCAGCCAAGGGGGCGGAACTGAAGCTTTCTTT
TRBJ2-3	-	TRBV21-1	-	CASNPTSGSSDTQYF	TGTGCCAGCAACCCCACTAGCGGGAGTTCAGATACGCAGTATTTT
TRBJ1-2	-	TRBV12-3/TRBV12-4	few	CASSLQGLYGYTF	TGTGCCAGCAGTTTGCAGGGGCTGTATGGCTACACCTTC
TRBJ2-5	-	TRBV24-1	-	CATSDSGRGETQYF	TGTGCCACCAGTGATTCGGGCCGGGGGGAGACCCAGTACTTC